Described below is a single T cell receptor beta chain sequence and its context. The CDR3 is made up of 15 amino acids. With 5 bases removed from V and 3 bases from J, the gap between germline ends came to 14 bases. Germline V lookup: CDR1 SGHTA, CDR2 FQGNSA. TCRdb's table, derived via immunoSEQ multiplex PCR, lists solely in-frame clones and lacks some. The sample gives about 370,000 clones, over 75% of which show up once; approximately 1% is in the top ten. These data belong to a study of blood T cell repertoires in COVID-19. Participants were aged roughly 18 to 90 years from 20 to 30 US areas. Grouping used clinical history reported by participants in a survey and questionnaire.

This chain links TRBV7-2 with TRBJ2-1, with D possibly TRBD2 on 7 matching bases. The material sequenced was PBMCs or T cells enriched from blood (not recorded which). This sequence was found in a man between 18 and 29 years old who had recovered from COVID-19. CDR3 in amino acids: CASSIWGGLYNEQFF. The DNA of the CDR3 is TGTGCCAGCAGCATATGGGGGGGCCTCTACAATGAGCAGTTCTTC.